This T cell receptor beta chain was recovered during a study of glioma-infiltrating T cells (dated by TCRdb to about 2016). For the wider study: Low-grade gliomas were WHO grade II oligodendrogliomas or astrocytomas, and glioblastomas were WHO grade IV tumors sampled at initial rather than recurrent diagnosis. Glioma patients received dexamethasone for six or fewer days before surgery. Blood libraries targeted about 4- to 10-fold sequencing coverage of 750,000 to 1,000,000 peripheral T cells. The study sequenced TCR alpha- and beta-chain repertoires from glioma tissue, from non-neoplastic brain tissue and from matched peripheral blood mononuclear cells. To measure how far tissue and blood T-cell populations diverged, each tissue-infiltrating repertoire was compared against the peripheral blood repertoire of the same patient. Three low-grade glioma patients, fewer than 10 primary glioblastoma patients, and three non-glioma patients who contributed non-neoplastic brain tissue made up the paired cohort.

TCR alpha and beta CDR3 regions were amplified with the iRepertoire nested amplicon-rescue multiplex PCR (arm-PCR) platform from RNA. For one-step reverse transcription and amplification, roughly 85-400 ng of tissue mRNA or PBMC total RNA was used as input. Following bead purification, Illumina adapters were added through a secondary multiplex PCR, and the libraries were then gel-purified between 200 and 400 bp. Demultiplexing relied on internal 6-nucleotide barcodes carried by the libraries. Libraries were sequenced on an Illumina MiSeq with 2x220 or 2x250 nucleotide paired-end reads. In the original analysis: Paired reads were merged using FLASH 1.2.11 and were aligned to the GRCh37 human genome using BWA-MEM, after which TRA and TRB reads were extracted. An IMGT-derived reference of cassette sequences and CDR3 motifs, with pseudogenes included, was used for V and J assignment. Reads were translated in three frames, and productive CDR3s were defined as those with a C...FGXG motif and no stop codons. Clonotypes were defined as unique combinations of V-J cassette pair and CDR3 amino acid sequence. Hamming distance filtering was applied to reads, with thresholds set by the sequence error rate of each sample in mapped regions. TCRdb's own reprocessing of the public reads used fastp at Q25 and MiXCR and kept productive beta chains. Entries that share a CDR3 protein sequence are merged under the most common genes and DNA. The V and J calls and clone size are TCRdb's, not the authors'. Within this sample are 300,000 to 450,000 distinct CDR3 sequences, with about two fifths of them counted one time only. The top ten constitute around 13% of the sample.

This clonotype was counted a single time. The specificity of this receptor is unknown. The input lacks base qualities; no much larger clone sits a single base away. A lone read gives weak evidence. At the junction V is shortened by 1 base and J by 1 base, with 6 bases in between. Reading from cysteine to phenylalanine, the CDR3 counts 14 amino acids. Kept here is only the CDR3 DNA, which spans 42 bases and is read in frame from base 1. CDR1 SGHAT and CDR2 FQNNGV are derived from the germline V gene. Surgical brain or tumor specimens were cryofrozen in liquid nitrogen immediately after resection, and peripheral blood cells were collected concurrently. The study at large found these results: VJ-independent divergence between tissue and blood was below expectation in non-neoplastic patients but above expectation in all gliomas, especially low-grade gliomas. Group comparisons were based on small numbers of patients: three non-neoplastic, three low-grade glioma and several glioblastoma patients. Only a very small number of CDR3 sequences turned up in both tissue and blood, a result put down to high CDR3 diversity combined with limited sampling. A signature set of shared blood CDR3 motifs marked patients with low tissue-blood divergence and was depleted in highly divergent patients.

The source of this sequence is a human donor with low-grade glioma or glioblastoma, undergoing nonglioma brain surgery, or in good health (not recorded which). The sequence is built from TRBV11-2 and TRBJ2-3, with no confidently assigned D gene. The source material was glioma tissue, nonneoplastic brain tissue, or PBMCs (not recorded which). This receptor carries the CDR3 CASSLGSGTDTQYF. The sequenced DNA is TGTGCCAGCAGCTTAGGAAGCGGCACAGATACGCAGTATTTT. This CDR3, with the reference TRBV11-2 and TRBJ2-3 proteins standing in past its ends, gives the full variable domain EAGVAQSPRYKIIEKRQSVAFWCNPISGHATLYWYQQILGQGPKLLIQFQNNGVVDDSQLPKDRFSAERLKGVDSTLKIQPAKLEDSAVYLCASSLGSGTDTQYFGPGTRLTVL.